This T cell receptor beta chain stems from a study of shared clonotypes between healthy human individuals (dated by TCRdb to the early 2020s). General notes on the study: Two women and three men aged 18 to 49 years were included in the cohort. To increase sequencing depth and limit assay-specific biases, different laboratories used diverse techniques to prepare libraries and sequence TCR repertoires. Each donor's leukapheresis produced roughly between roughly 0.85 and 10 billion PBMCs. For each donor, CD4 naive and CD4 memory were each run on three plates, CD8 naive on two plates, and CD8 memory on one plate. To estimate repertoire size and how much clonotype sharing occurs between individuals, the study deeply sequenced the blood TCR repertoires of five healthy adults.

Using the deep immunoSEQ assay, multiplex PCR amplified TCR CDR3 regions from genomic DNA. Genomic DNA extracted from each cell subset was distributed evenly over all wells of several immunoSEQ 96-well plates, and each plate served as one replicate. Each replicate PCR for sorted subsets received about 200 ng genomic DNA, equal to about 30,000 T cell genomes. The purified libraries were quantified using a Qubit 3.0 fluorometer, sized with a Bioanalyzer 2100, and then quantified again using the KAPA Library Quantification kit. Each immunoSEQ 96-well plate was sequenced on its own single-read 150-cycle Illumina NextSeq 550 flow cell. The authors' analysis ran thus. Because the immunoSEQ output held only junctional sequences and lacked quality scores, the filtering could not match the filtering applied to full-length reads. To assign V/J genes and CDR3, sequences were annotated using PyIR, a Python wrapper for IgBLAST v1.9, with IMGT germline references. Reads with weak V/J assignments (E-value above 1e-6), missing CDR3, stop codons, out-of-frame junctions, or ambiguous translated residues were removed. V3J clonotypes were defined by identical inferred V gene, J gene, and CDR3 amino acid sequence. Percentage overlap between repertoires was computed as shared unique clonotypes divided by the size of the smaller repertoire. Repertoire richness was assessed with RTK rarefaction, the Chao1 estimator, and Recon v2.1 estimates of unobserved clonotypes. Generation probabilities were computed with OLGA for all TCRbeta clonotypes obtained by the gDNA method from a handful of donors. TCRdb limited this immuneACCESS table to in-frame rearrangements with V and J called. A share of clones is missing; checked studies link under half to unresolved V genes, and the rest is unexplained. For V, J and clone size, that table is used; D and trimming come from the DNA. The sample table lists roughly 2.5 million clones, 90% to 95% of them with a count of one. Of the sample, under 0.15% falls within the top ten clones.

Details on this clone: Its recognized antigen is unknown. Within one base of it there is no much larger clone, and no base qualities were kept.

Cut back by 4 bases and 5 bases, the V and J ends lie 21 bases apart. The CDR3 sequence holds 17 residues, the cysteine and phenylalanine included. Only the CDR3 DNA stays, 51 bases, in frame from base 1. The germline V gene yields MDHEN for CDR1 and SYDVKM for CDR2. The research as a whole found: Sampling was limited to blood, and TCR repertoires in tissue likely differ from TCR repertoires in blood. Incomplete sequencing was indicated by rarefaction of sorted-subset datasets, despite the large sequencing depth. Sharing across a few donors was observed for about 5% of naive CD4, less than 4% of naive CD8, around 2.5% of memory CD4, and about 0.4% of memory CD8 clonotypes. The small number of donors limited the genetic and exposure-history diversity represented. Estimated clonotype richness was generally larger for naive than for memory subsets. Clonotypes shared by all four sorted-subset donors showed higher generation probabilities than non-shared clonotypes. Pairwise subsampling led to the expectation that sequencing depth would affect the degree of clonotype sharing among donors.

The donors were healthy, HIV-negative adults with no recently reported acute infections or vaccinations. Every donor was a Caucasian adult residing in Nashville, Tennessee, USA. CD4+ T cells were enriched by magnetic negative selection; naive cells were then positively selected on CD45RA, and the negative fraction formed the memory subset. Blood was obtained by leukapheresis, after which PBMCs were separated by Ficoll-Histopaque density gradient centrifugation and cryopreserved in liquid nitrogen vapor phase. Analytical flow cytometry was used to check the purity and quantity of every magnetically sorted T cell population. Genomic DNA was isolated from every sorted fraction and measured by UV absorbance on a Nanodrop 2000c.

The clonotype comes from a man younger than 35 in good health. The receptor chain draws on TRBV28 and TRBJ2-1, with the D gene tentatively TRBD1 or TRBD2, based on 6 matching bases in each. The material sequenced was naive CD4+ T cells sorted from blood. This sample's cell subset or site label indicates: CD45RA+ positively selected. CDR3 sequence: CASSSRPGQWEDNEQFF. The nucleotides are TGTGCCAGCAGTTCGCGTCCCGGACAGTGGGAGGACAATGAGCAGTTCTTC.